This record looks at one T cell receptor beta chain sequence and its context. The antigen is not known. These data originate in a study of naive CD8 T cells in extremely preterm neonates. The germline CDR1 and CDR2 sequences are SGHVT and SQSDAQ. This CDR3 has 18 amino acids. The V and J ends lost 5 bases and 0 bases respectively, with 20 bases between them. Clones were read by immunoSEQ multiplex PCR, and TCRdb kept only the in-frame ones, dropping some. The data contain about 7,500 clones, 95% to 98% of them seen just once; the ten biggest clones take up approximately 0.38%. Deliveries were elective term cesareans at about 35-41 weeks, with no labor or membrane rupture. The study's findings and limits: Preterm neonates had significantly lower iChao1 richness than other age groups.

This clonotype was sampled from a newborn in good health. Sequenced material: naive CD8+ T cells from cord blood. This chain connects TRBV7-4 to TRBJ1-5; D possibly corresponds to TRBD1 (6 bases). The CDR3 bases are TGTGCCAGCAGCCTTCGTCGGGGGGGCCCTCATAGCAATCAGCCCCAGCATTTT. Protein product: CASSLRRGGPHSNQPQHF.